This TCR beta chain is drawn from a study of T cell repertoires in cytomegalovirus infection. Looking at the study overall: Used in the study were CMV epitopes, some recently identified and HLA-C-restricted, others well-studied and HLA-B-restricted.

On this clonotype itself: The antigen remains unidentified.

MiXCR, applied by TCRdb to the reads, yields one record per CDR3 protein. The sample yields about 470,000 distinct CDR3 sequences, roughly 43% seen once. Germline CDR1 reads DFQATT; CDR2 reads SNEGSKA (reference sequence). This CDR3 is 11 amino acids long. Study observations and caveats: Cumulated frequencies of public TCR beta families served to identify carriers of CMV plus the relevant HLA. Predominance within the ex vivo response was attributable to HLA-C-restricted CMV-specific TCR beta clonotypes.

The TCR comes from a human donor in good health (CMV status not recorded). Some clones in this sample may be carry-over from other donors' samples. This specimen consisted of cultured PBMCs, obtained from culture after CMV antigen stimulation. V usage is TRBV20-1 and J usage is TRBJ1-2; tentative D call: TRBD1 (5 bases). The CDR3: CSPGQYRGYTF. In DNA form, the CDR3 reads TGCAGCCCGGGGCAGTACCGAGGCTACACCTTC.